The 26 T cell receptor beta chains listed next were all sequenced from one sample in a study of molecular identifiers for immune sequencing clone quantification. TCRdb re-derived calls from the PCR reads in MiXCR, one entry per CDR3 protein. The sample records 250,000 to 400,000 distinct CDR3 sequences, about a fifth being singletons. The sample comprised naive CD8+ T cells from blood, with Jurkat cell RNA spiked in. Subset: FACS-sorted CD8+CD4-CCR7+CD45RA+ naive T cells. Receptor source: a human donor in good health. Some libraries in this study had Jurkat cell RNA spiked in.

As to this clonotype: Given a much more abundant clone one base away, this may be a read error. The chain recombines TRBV29-1 with TRBJ2-7; TRBD1 agrees at 8 bases. Germline CDR1 SQVTM, CDR2 ANQGSEA. CDR3 length: 12 amino acids. J lost 8 bases, V lost 5 bases, and 8 bases had no gene match. CDR3 amino acids: CSVLTGEHKQYF. CDR3 DNA sequence: TGCAGCGTTTTGACAGGGGAACACAAGCAGTACTTC.

This clonotype was recorded many times. V usage is TRBV29-1 and J usage is TRBJ2-7, with D perhaps TRBD1 (7 bases). V lost 8 bases to trimming and J lost 6 bases, with 17 bases between them. Germline CDR1 is SQVTM and CDR2 is ANQGSEA. The length of the CDR3 is 12 residues. The CDR3 protein is CSSRTQGGEQYF. In DNA, the CDR3 is TGCAGCTCCCGAACCCAGGGGGGCGAGCAGTACTTC.

This clonotype was observed many times. V gene TRBV7-6 combines with J gene TRBJ2-3; 10 bases are a match to TRBD1. Germline trimming cut 2 bases from V and 5 bases from J; bases unmatched to any gene: 4. The CDR3 is made up of 15 amino acids. Per germline, CDR1 SGHVS and CDR2 FNYEAQ. The CDR3 is CASSLTTGGRDTQYF. The CDR3 DNA reads as TGTGCCAGCAGCTTAACGACAGGGGGCCGAGATACGCAGTATTTT.

This clonotype was seen a handful of times. V usage is TRBV9 and J usage is TRBJ1-1; D is ambiguous. The ends were cut back, 4 bases at V and 0 bases at J, with 10 bases in the middle. Germline CDR1 is SGDLS and CDR2 is YYNGEE. The CDR3 spans 14 residues. The CDR3: CASSPRWVNTEAFF. Here the CDR3 DNA reads TGTGCCAGCAGCCCCCGGTGGGTGAACACTGAAGCTTTCTTT.

The sample holds a few counts of this clonotype. J is TRBJ2-2 and V is TRBV27; 9 bases are shared with TRBD1. This CDR3 has 15 amino acids. Germline trimming cut 5 bases from V and 7 bases from J; bases unmatched to any gene: 8. From germline, CDR1 is MNHEY and CDR2 SMNVEV (reference sequence). DNA of the CDR3: TGTGCCAGCAGTCCGGGACAGGGAGAAAGCGGGGAGCTGTTTTTT. It encodes CASSPGQGESGELFF.

The sample holds a few counts of this clonotype. One junction end disagrees with the germline gene, perhaps due to a read error. J is TRBJ2-7 and V is TRBV5-1; the match to TRBD1 covers 7 bases. The CDR3 has 13 residues. Germline V gene sequence: CDR1 SGHRS, CDR2 YFSETQ. The CDR3 sequence: CASRLGTAYEQYF. CDR3 nucleotides: TGCGCCAGCAGGTTGGGGACAGCCTACGAGCAGTACTTC.

As regards this clonotype: Given a much more abundant clone one base away, this may be a read error. It is likely a read error, because the conserved phenylalanine at the end of the CDR3 is missing. The rearrangement joins TRBV5-6 to TRBJ2-3, with 9 bases lining up with TRBD2. Germline V gene data show CDR1 as SGHDT and CDR2 as YYEEEE. Trimming cost V 0 bases and J 4 bases; bases outside gene matches: 15. The CDR3 has 19 amino acids. This chain's CDR3 is CASSLAPSGAPTRADTQYL. CDR3 coding DNA: TGTGCCAGCAGCTTGGCCCCTAGCGGGGCCCCTACCAGGGCAGATACGCAGTATCTT.

The rearrangement joins TRBV10-3 to TRBJ1-1; possible D gene TRBD1, 6 bases. Trimming removed 3 bases at V and 4 bases at J, with 24 bases between. Germline V CDR1 and CDR2: ENHRY, SYGVKD. This CDR3 is 18 amino acids long. CDR3 in DNA: TGTGCCATCAGTGACCCGGGGGGCGTATCCCCTTTCGGCACTGAAGCTTTCTTT. Translation: CAISDPGGVSPFGTEAFF.

This clonotype was seen many times. This chain connects TRBV5-5 to TRBJ1-1, with 8 bases fitting TRBD1. The junction had 7 bases not matched to a gene; V was cut back by 4 bases and J by 5 bases. The CDR3 has 14 residues. From germline, CDR1 is SGHKS and CDR2 YYEKEE (reference sequence). The CDR3 nucleotides read TGTGCCAGCAGCGCTGGGCAGGGGGCAACTGAAGCTTTCTTT. Residues: CASSAGQGATEAFF.

As to this clonotype: This may arise from a read error, as a much more abundant clone is one base away. V is TRBV30 and J is TRBJ1-1; D is uncertain. The germline V gene has CDR1 GTSNPN and CDR2 SVGIG (reference sequence). The CDR3 length is 13 residues. CDR3 protein: CAWTDPMNTGAFF. The CDR3 bases are TGTGCCTGGACCGACCCCATGAACACTGGAGCTTTCTTT.

This clonotype appeared many times. The chain has TRBV5-1 and TRBJ2-7; either TRBD1 or TRBD2 may supply D (5 bases each). V was trimmed by 7 bases and J by 5 bases, leaving 19 bases between them. The CDR3 has 14 residues. Germline V gene data show CDR1 as SGHRS and CDR2 as YFSETQ. As DNA, the CDR3 is TGCGCCAGCCTGCCTCCGGGGCGACCCCACGAGCAGTACTTC. Its protein product is CASLPPGRPHEQYF. Full variable domain (rest looked up from reference TRBV5-1 and TRBJ2-7): KAGVTQTPRYLIKTRGQQVTLSCSPISGHRSVSWYQQTPGQGLQFLFEYFSETQRNKGNFPGRFSGRQFSNSRSEMNVSTLELGDSALYLCASLPPGRPHEQYFGPGTRLTVT.

Comment on this clonotype: This may arise from a read error, as a much more abundant clone is one base away. The chain combines TRBV4-1 with TRBJ1-1, with 8 bases identical to TRBD1. There are 15 residues in the CDR3. Germline CDR1 reads MGHRA; CDR2 reads YSYEKL. In DNA, the CDR3 is TGCGCCAGCAGCCCCTTTACAGGGGGGAACGCTGAAGCTTTCTTT. The encoded protein is CASSPFTGGNAEAFF.

This clonotype was seen at least ten times. The chain combines TRBV4-1 with TRBJ1-6, with 7 bases matching TRBD1. From germline, CDR1 is MGHRA and CDR2 YSYEKL. The junction had 6 bases not matched to a gene; V was cut back by 3 bases and J by 7 bases. The CDR3 loop spans 15 amino acids. The CDR3 DNA is TGCGCCAGCAGCCAGGGCGGACAGGCAAATTCACCCCTCCACTTT. Its protein is CASSQGGQANSPLHF.

The table lists this clonotype with many counts. The chain links TRBV11-2 to TRBJ2-1; D gene uncertain. Per the germline V gene, CDR1 is SGHAT and CDR2 is FQNNGV. The V end lost 3 bases, the J end lost 0 bases, and 9 bases lay between the germline ends. This CDR3 comprises 15 residues. This chain's CDR3 is CASSLDASSYNEQFF. For the CDR3, the DNA is TGTGCCAGCAGCTTGGACGCGAGCTCCTACAATGAGCAGTTCTTC.

This clonotype came up a few times. The V call is TRBV7-3, the J call TRBJ2-3, with a weak D call TRBD2 (6 bases). V gave up 11 bases and J gave up 0 bases, with 24 bases separating them. CDR3 length: 17 residues. The germline CDR1 and CDR2 sequences are SGHTA and FQGTGA. CDR3 DNA: TGTGCCCAGCGGAATTCGGGGGTTGGGGCTAGCACAGATACGCAGTATTTT. It is translated as CAQRNSGVGASTDTQYF.

This clonotype has just a few counts. This chain joins TRBV27 and TRBJ2-5, with D tentatively TRBD1 (6 bases). V was trimmed by 6 bases and J by 1 base, leaving 12 bases between them. The CDR3 spans 14 residues. From germline, CDR1 is MNHEY and CDR2 SMNVEV (reference sequence). CDR3 nucleotides: TGTGCCAGCAGCCAAGGGACAACCCAAGAGACCCAGTACTTC. It is translated as CASSQGTTQETQYF.

There are a few counts of this clonotype. The V and J genes are TRBV11-2 and TRBJ2-7; weak D call: TRBD1 (6 bases). Germline assignment: CDR1 SGHAT and CDR2 FQNNGV. Trimming cost V 1 base and J 6 bases, with 10 bases left between them. The CDR3 is made up of 13 amino acids. DNA of the CDR3: TGTGCCAGCAGCTTAGTCAGGGGACCCGAGCAGTACTTC. Its protein product is CASSLVRGPEQYF. Full variable domain (outside the CDR3, taken from reference TRBV11-2 and TRBJ2-7): EAGVAQSPRYKIIEKRQSVAFWCNPISGHATLYWYQQILGQGPKLLIQFQNNGVVDDSQLPKDRFSAERLKGVDSTLKIQPAKLEDSAVYLCASSLVRGPEQYFGPGTRLTVT.

This clonotype was recorded many times. The junction and the germline gene differ at one end; a read error may be behind it. The rearrangement links TRBV6-5 to TRBJ2-3; tentative D call: TRBD2 (7 bases). The CDR3 contains 15 residues. Germline loops: CDR1 MNHEY, CDR2 SVGAGI. The CDR3 is CASSYSGGGAETQYF. The CDR3 coding sequence is TGTGCCAGCAGTTACTCTGGGGGGGGGGCAGAAACGCAGTATTTT.

Concerning this clonotype: A much larger clone is a single base away; this may be a read error. The V call is TRBV3-1, the J call TRBJ2-3, with 7 bases fitting TRBD1. The germline V gene encodes CDR1 LGHDT and CDR2 YNNKEL (reference sequence). This CDR3 contains 14 residues. CDR3 sequence reads: CASSQQGVTNTQYF. CDR3 DNA: TGTGCCAGCAGCCAACAGGGGGTCACAAATACGCAGTATTTT.

This rearrangement joins TRBV19 to TRBJ2-1, with 12 positions matching TRBD2. With 9 bases clipped from V and 2 bases from J, the junction kept 14 bases outside the gene matches. Germline V CDR1 and CDR2: LNHDA, SQIVND (reference sequence). The CDR3 is made up of 18 amino acids. The CDR3, as DNA: TGTGCCAGCGTACCGACTAGCGGGGGTCCACTAACCTACAATGAGCAGTTCTTC. Amino acid sequence: CASVPTSGGPLTYNEQFF.

Notes on this clonotype: A much larger clonotype is one base distant, so this may be a read error. V is TRBV28 and J is TRBJ2-2, with D unclear. In germline, CDR1 is MDHEN, CDR2 SYDVKM. Trimming removed 5 bases from V and 4 bases from J, with 17 bases in between. The CDR3 loop spans 16 amino acids. The CDR3 DNA sequence: TGTGCCAGCAGTCCACGGACGGTTACGAGCACCGGGGAGCTGTTTTTT. Protein product: CASSPRTVTSTGELFF.

This clonotype has at least ten counts. The chain links TRBV29-1 to TRBJ1-1, with D unresolved. The CDR3 is 13 amino acids. Germline V gene sequence: CDR1 SQVTM, CDR2 ANQGSEA. Trimming removed 0 bases at V and 1 base at J, with 6 bases between. CDR3 DNA sequence: TGCAGCGTTGAAGAAACAGCGAACACTGAAGCTTTCTTT. Translation: CSVEETANTEAFF.

This clonotype was counted ten times or more. J is TRBJ2-3 and V is TRBV15, with 8 bases matching TRBD1. The junction had 6 bases not matched to a gene; V was cut back by 6 bases and J by 4 bases. The germline gives CDR1 LNHNV, CDR2 YYDKDF (reference sequence). The CDR3 has 14 amino acids. The CDR3 sequence: CATSFGQGSDTQYF. The CDR3 coding sequence is TGTGCCACCAGTTTCGGACAGGGCTCAGATACGCAGTATTTT. Based on the CDR3 plus reference TRBV15 and TRBJ2-3, the full variable domain is DAMVIQNPRYQVTQFGKPVTLSCSQTLNHNVMYWYQQKSSQAPKLLFHYYDKDFNNEADTPDNFQSRRPNTSFCFLDIRSPGLGDTAMYLCATSFGQGSDTQYFGPGTRLTVL.

This clonotype has a count of ten or more. The CDR3 loop is CASSRAGYEQFF. The CDR3 DNA follows: TGCGCCAGCAGCCGAGCAGGGTATGAGCAGTTCTTC. The rearrangement links TRBV4-1 to TRBJ2-1; D possibly corresponds to TRBD1 (5 bases). The V and J ends lost 4 bases and 8 bases respectively, with 9 bases between them. The CDR3 spans 12 residues. Germline values: CDR1 MGHRA, CDR2 YSYEKL.

There are many counts of this clonotype. The chain carries TRBV4-2 and TRBJ2-2, with 10 bases aligning to TRBD2. The CDR3 sequence is 16 residues long. CDR1 and CDR2 (germline): LGHNA, YNFKEQ. The ends lost 1 base at V and 1 base at J; junction bases unmatched: 0. CDR3 sequence reads: CASSQGLAGNTGELFF. The CDR3 nucleotides read TGTGCCAGCAGCCAAGGACTAGCGGGGAACACCGGGGAGCTGTTTTTT.

The chain couples TRBV2 to TRBJ2-2, with D perhaps being TRBD1 or TRBD2 (5 bases each). The CDR3 has 15 residues. The germline V gene encodes CDR1 SNHLY and CDR2 FYNNEI. Trimming removed 5 bases at V and 2 bases at J, with 12 bases between. This chain's CDR3 is CASSRGPINTGELFF. DNA for the CDR3: TGTGCCAGCAGTAGGGGACCGATAAACACCGGGGAGCTGTTTTTT.